This is a list of T cell receptor beta chains from one sample in a study of vaccination and CD4 T cells after COVID-19. TCRdb analysed the PCR reads with MiXCR anew, one entry per CDR3 protein. Found here are 20,000 or so distinct CDR3 sequences, just under 45% of them singletons; the top ten hold approximately 15%. The antigens for these receptors are not known. The sequencing input was CD4+ T cells from blood, cultured in vitro. These receptor sequences come from a human donor who had recovered from COVID-19. Both conserved end residues are part of each CDR3. Fields, in order: CDR3 DNA, CDR3 protein, clone size, V gene, J gene, D gene. The D gene is left open where the match is weak. Size values are once, few and many counts, or a class for expanded clones, and some rows have none.

DNA: TGCAGTGCTAGAGTTCCCTCGAGGGGAGGGGGGGGCGAGCAGTACTTC; CDR3: CSARVPSRGGGGEQYF; size: NA; V: TRBV20-1; J: TRBJ2-7; D: NA
DNA: TGTGCCACCAGCAGAGCTTACAATGAGCAGTTCTTC; CDR3: CATSRAYNEQFF; size: once; V: TRBV15; J: TRBJ2-1; D: NA
DNA: TGCAGTGTTAGCAGGAGAAACTCCTACGAGCAGTACTTC; CDR3: CSVSRRNSYEQYF; size: NA; V: TRBV20-1; J: TRBJ2-7; D: NA
DNA: TGCAGTGCTACGAGGGGAGGCGCCGGGGAGCTGTTTTTT; CDR3: CSATRGGAGELFF; size: NA; V: TRBV20-1; J: TRBJ2-2; D: NA
DNA: TGTGCCAGCAGTTACTCGGCAGAGCCTAATTCACCCCTCCACTTT; CDR3: CASSYSAEPNSPLHF; size: NA; V: TRBV6-5; J: TRBJ1-6; D: NA
DNA: TGTGCCAGCAGCTGGGGGGCGGGGGCCAGCTCCTACGAGCAGTACTTC; CDR3: CASSWGAGASSYEQYF; size: NA; V: TRBV5-4; J: TRBJ2-7; D: NA
DNA: TGTGCCAGCAGTTTCGGGACTAGCGGGAGTGTCTACACCGGGGAGCTGTTTTTT; CDR3: CASSFGTSGSVYTGELFF; size: NA; V: TRBV28; J: TRBJ2-2; D: TRBD2
DNA: TGCAGTGCTAGAGATCGAAGGGGAGACAGTGTAACCTACGAGCAGTACTTC; CDR3: CSARDRRGDSVTYEQYF; size: NA; V: TRBV20-1; J: TRBJ2-7; D: NA
DNA: TGTGCCAGTAGTACCCCCACCCGACTAGCCGAGATTCCGCCGGATACGCAGTATTTT; CDR3: CASSTPTRLAEIPPDTQYF; size: few; V: TRBV19; J: TRBJ2-3; D: TRBD2
DNA: TGTGCCAGCAGCCAAGGCGCTACCCGCTCTGGGGCCAACGTCCTGACTTTC; CDR3: CASSQGATRSGANVLTF; size: NA; V: TRBV4-2; J: TRBJ2-6; D: NA
DNA: TGTGCCACCAGTGAACCACAGGGGGCTAGCACCGGGGAGCTGTTTTTT; CDR3: CATSEPQGASTGELFF; size: NA; V: TRBV24-1; J: TRBJ2-2; D: TRBD1
DNA: TGCGCCAGCAGCTTGGATCGGGCAGGTTATGGCTACACCTTC; CDR3: CASSLDRAGYGYTF; size: NA; V: TRBV5-1; J: TRBJ1-2; D: NA
DNA: TGTGCCACCCGGCGGGACAGGAGCACCGGGGAGCTGTTTTTT; CDR3: CATRRDRSTGELFF; size: NA; V: TRBV28; J: TRBJ2-2; D: TRBD1
DNA: TGTGCCAGCAGACCACAGGGGGGTCAGCAGCCCCAGCATTTT; CDR3: CASRPQGGQQPQHF; size: few; V: TRBV28; J: TRBJ1-5; D: TRBD1
DNA: TGTGCCAGCAGCTCCACCGGGACAGGATACGAGCAGTACTTC; CDR3: CASSSTGTGYEQYF; size: NA; V: TRBV11-2; J: TRBJ2-7; D: TRBD1
DNA: TGCAGCGTTTTGGTTAATGAAAAACTGTTTTTT; CDR3: CSVLVNEKLFF; size: few; V: TRBV29-1; J: TRBJ1-4; D: NA
DNA: TGTGCCAGCAGCCCCAAGTGGCGGGGGGAGTTGGGGAATGAGCAGTTCTTC; CDR3: CASSPKWRGELGNEQFF; size: NA; V: TRBV11-2; J: TRBJ2-1; D: TRBD2
DNA: TGTGCCACCAGCAGAGCAGATCCTTCCTACAATGAGCAGTTCTTC; CDR3: CATSRADPSYNEQFF; size: NA; V: TRBV15; J: TRBJ2-1; D: NA
DNA: TGTGCCAGTAGTATCCCAGGGACCAATCAGCCCCAGCATTTT; CDR3: CASSIPGTNQPQHF; size: few; V: TRBV19; J: TRBJ1-5; D: NA
DNA: TGCAGCGTTGAATCAGGCACCGAAGCTTTCTTT; CDR3: CSVESGTEAFF; size: few; V: TRBV29-1; J: TRBJ1-1; D: NA
DNA: TGTGCCAGCAGTCCCGCGGGGTTGGAGATCTATGGCTACACCTTC; CDR3: CASSPAGLEIYGYTF; size: NA; V: TRBV28; J: TRBJ1-2; D: NA
DNA: TGTGCCAGCAGCTTAGAGACATCAGGAAACACCATATATTTT; CDR3: CASSLETSGNTIYF; size: NA; V: TRBV11-3; J: TRBJ1-3; D: NA
DNA: TGTGCCAGCTCGCGGATTTCGGAAAAACTGTTTTTT; CDR3: CASSRISEKLFF; size: NA; V: TRBV28; J: TRBJ1-4; D: NA
DNA: TGTGCCAGCAGTCGTCTAGCGGGAACCTACGAGCAGTACTTC; CDR3: CASSRLAGTYEQYF; size: few; V: TRBV6-4; J: TRBJ2-7; D: TRBD2
DNA: TGTGCCAGCAGCGCCACATTCTTAGTCGGGACAGCATACGAGCAGTACTTC; CDR3: CASSATFLVGTAYEQYF; size: few; V: TRBV7-9; J: TRBJ2-7; D: TRBD1
DNA: TGTGCCAGCACCCAACGAAGCCCGGGGGATCAGCCCCAGCATTTT; CDR3: CASTQRSPGDQPQHF; size: few; V: TRBV2; J: TRBJ1-5; D: NA
DNA: TGCGCCAGCAGCCCCGCAGGAGCGGTCTACGAGCAGTACTTC; CDR3: CASSPAGAVYEQYF; size: NA; V: TRBV5-1; J: TRBJ2-7; D: NA
DNA: TGTGCCACTTGGACAAGGAGAGATAGCAATCAGCCCCAGCATTTT; CDR3: CATWTRRDSNQPQHF; size: few; V: TRBV24-1; J: TRBJ1-5; D: NA
DNA: TGTGCCAGCAGCACCGGGACAGGCCTGACAGATACGCAGTATTTT; CDR3: CASSTGTGLTDTQYF; size: NA; V: TRBV12-3/TRBV12-4; J: TRBJ2-3; D: TRBD1
DNA: TGCAGCGTCCAGGGACAGGGGGCGTGGGGCTACACCTTC; CDR3: CSVQGQGAWGYTF; size: NA; V: TRBV29-1; J: TRBJ1-2; D: TRBD1
DNA: TGTGCCAGCAGTCCCCCAAGGGGCGATGAGACTGAAGCTTTCTTT; CDR3: CASSPPRGDETEAFF; size: NA; V: TRBV28; J: TRBJ1-1; D: NA
DNA: TGCAGTGCTGGCTACGAGCAGTACTTC; CDR3: CSAGYEQYF; size: NA; V: TRBV20-1; J: TRBJ2-7; D: NA
DNA: TGTGCCAGCAGGGACGGGACTAGCGGGAGGAGGGAGCAGTACTTC; CDR3: CASRDGTSGRREQYF; size: NA; V: TRBV2; J: TRBJ2-7; D: TRBD2
DNA: TGTGCCAGCAGTGATACCAGATACACCTTC; CDR3: CASSDTRYTF; size: few; V: TRBV6-1; J: TRBJ1-2; D: NA
DNA: TGTGCCAGCAGCTTGGTCGGCGGGAGGGCCTCTACGCAGTATTTT; CDR3: CASSLVGGRASTQYF; size: few; V: TRBV5-8; J: TRBJ2-3; D: TRBD2
DNA: TGTGCCAGCAGCCTAGGGACGAACAATGAGCAGTTCTTC; CDR3: CASSLGTNNEQFF; size: NA; V: TRBV7-3; J: TRBJ2-1; D: NA
DNA: TGTGCCAGCAGTTACTCGATGGGGGTGAGCAATCAGCCCCAGCATTTT; CDR3: CASSYSMGVSNQPQHF; size: NA; V: TRBV6-5; J: TRBJ1-5; D: NA
DNA: TGTGCCAGCAGTGCGAGCGGGAGGCCCCGCTCCTACGAGCAGTACTTC; CDR3: CASSASGRPRSYEQYF; size: NA; V: TRBV6-1; J: TRBJ2-7; D: TRBD2
DNA: TGTGCCAGCAGTTACTCTCGGACTCAGCCGACTGAAGCTTTCTTT; CDR3: CASSYSRTQPTEAFF; size: once; V: TRBV6-2/TRBV6-3; J: TRBJ1-1; D: NA
DNA: TGTGCCACCAGTGACGACGATAGCAATCAGCCCCAGCATTTT; CDR3: CATSDDDSNQPQHF; size: few; V: TRBV24-1; J: TRBJ1-5; D: NA
DNA: TGTGCCAGCAGCCCCCGGCTGCAGGCGACTAATTCACCCCTCCACTTT; CDR3: CASSPRLQATNSPLHF; size: NA; V: TRBV9; J: TRBJ1-6; D: NA
DNA: TGTGCCAGCTCACCACCTGGACAGATTGAAGCTTTCTTT; CDR3: CASSPPGQIEAFF; size: NA; V: TRBV18; J: TRBJ1-1; D: NA
DNA: TGTGCCAGCAGTGAAGGGCAGGGGAATGAGCAGTTCTTC; CDR3: CASSEGQGNEQFF; size: NA; V: TRBV2; J: TRBJ2-1; D: NA
DNA: TGTGCCAGCCAGGTGAACACTGAAGCTTTCTTT; CDR3: CASQVNTEAFF; size: few; V: TRBV28; J: TRBJ1-1; D: NA
DNA: TGTGCCAGCAGCTCCCGGGGGGGCCGTAGCAACGAGCAGTACTTC; CDR3: CASSSRGGRSNEQYF; size: NA; V: TRBV9; J: TRBJ2-7; D: TRBD2
DNA: TGTGCCAGCAGTGAACTGGGAGATACGCAGTATTTT; CDR3: CASSELGDTQYF; size: few; V: TRBV2; J: TRBJ2-3; D: NA
DNA: TGTGCCAGCAGCTTATTATTTAGCGGGAGTTACGAGCAGTACTTC; CDR3: CASSLLFSGSYEQYF; size: NA; V: TRBV7-8; J: TRBJ2-7; D: TRBD2
DNA: TGTGCCAGCAGCCATGCCGGGATGGGACTGTTTTTT; CDR3: CASSHAGMGLFF; size: NA; V: TRBV14; J: TRBJ1-4; D: NA
DNA: TGTGCCACCAGCAGAGAGGGTGGGGGGAACTATGGCTACACCTTC; CDR3: CATSREGGGNYGYTF; size: NA; V: TRBV15; J: TRBJ1-2; D: NA
DNA: TGTGCCAGCAGTTATGTTTCCCCCGTTCTAGGGAATTCACCCCTCCACTTT; CDR3: CASSYVSPVLGNSPLHF; size: NA; V: TRBV6-5; J: TRBJ1-6; D: NA
DNA: TGTGCCAGCAGTGACTCTCGCTGGGGTGGGCACCCCTCCTACAATGAGCAGTTCTTC; CDR3: CASSDSRWGGHPSYNEQFF; size: NA; V: TRBV6-4; J: TRBJ2-1; D: NA
DNA: TGTGCCAGCAGCTATGGGAGTCGGCCCAGGGGCACTGAAGCTTTCTTT; CDR3: CASSYGSRPRGTEAFF; size: few; V: TRBV6-1; J: TRBJ1-1; D: NA
DNA: TGTGCCAGCAGCCAAGTGGCCATTAAGAATGAGCAGTTCTTC; CDR3: CASSQVAIKNEQFF; size: NA; V: TRBV3-1; J: TRBJ2-1; D: NA
DNA: TGTGCCAGCACGGCAGCTATCTCTGGAAACACCATATATTTT; CDR3: CASTAAISGNTIYF; size: NA; V: TRBV6-1; J: TRBJ1-3; D: NA